The 19 T cell receptor beta chains below come from one sample, sequenced in a study of blood T cells in healthy people across ages. For the second PCR, which ran for roughly 6 to 12 cycles, a sample-barcoded 5' primer and a J-beta primer mix were used. TCRdb redid the calling of the 5' RACE reads with MiXCR, one entry per CDR3 protein. The data contain 1.5 million to 2 million distinct CDR3 sequences, approximately 32% of them seen just once; the ten biggest clones take up 11%. Specimen: blood. The source is a woman aged 25 to 39 in good health.

A few counts support this clonotype. This chain joins TRBV25-1 and TRBJ1-2; possible D gene TRBD1, 6 bases. The CDR3 contains 14 residues. Trimming stripped 9 bases from V and 4 bases from J, with 18 bases between. CDR1 and CDR2 (germline): MGHDK, SYGVNS. This CDR3 is CASPGTLDAYGYTF. The CDR3 DNA reads TGTGCCAGTCCAGGGACACTCGACGCCTATGGCTACACCTTC.

This clonotype was seen only a few times. At one of its ends the junction is not consistent with the germline gene, which may arise from a read error. The chain links TRBV6-5 to TRBJ1-2, with D perhaps matching TRBD1 (5 bases). The CDR3 spans 16 residues. Per germline, CDR1 MNHEY and CDR2 SVGAGI. This CDR3 reads CASSPGGAPSKYGYTF. The CDR3 DNA sequence: TGTGCCAGCAGTCCGGGGGGAGCGCCGTCTAAATATGGCTACACCTTC.

The J gene is TRBJ2-7, the V gene TRBV5-4; TRBD2 might be the D (6 bases). This CDR3 has 15 amino acids. V lost 4 bases to trimming and J lost 2 bases, with 16 bases between them. The V gene's germline CDR1 is SGHNT and CDR2 YYREEE (reference sequence). The CDR3 spells CASSPLGGDTYEQYF. The CDR3 DNA reads as TGTGCCAGCAGCCCCCTTGGCGGGGATACCTACGAGCAGTACTTC.

This clonotype was seen only a few times. The chain recombines TRBV7-9 with TRBJ2-4, with D unresolved. The DNA matches TRBJ2-7 better at its end, which makes the J call doubtful. This CDR3 is built from 14 residues. The germline CDR1 and CDR2 sequences are SEHNR and FQNEAQ (reference sequence). The CDR3 sequence is CASSLAPARPEQYF. DNA of the CDR3: TGTGCCAGCAGCTTAGCGCCCGCCCGTCCCGAGCAGTACTTC.

This clonotype showed up just a few times. The CDR3 DNA is TGTGCCAGCAGTCAACAGGGGGAAGGGACCCAGTACTTC. This sequence encodes CASSQQGEGTQYF. The chain links TRBV2 to TRBJ2-5; TRBD1 matches 8 bases. The junction had 6 bases not matched to a gene; V was cut back by 5 bases and J by 7 bases. This CDR3 is built from 13 residues. From germline, CDR1 is SNHLY and CDR2 FYNNEI.

The gene calls are TRBV20-1 and TRBJ1-2; D remains ambiguous. Trimming removed 4 bases from V and 4 bases from J, with 19 bases in between. The CDR3 is made up of 15 amino acids. In germline, CDR1 is DFQATT, CDR2 SNEGSKA (reference sequence). CDR3 sequence (DNA): TGCAGTGCTACGGACCGGGTTAACCGGGGCTATGGCTACACCTTC. Encoded protein: CSATDRVNRGYGYTF.

This clonotype has a count of ten or more. Germline and junction disagree at one end, which may indicate a read error. This chain joins TRBV4-1 and TRBJ2-1; D unclear. This CDR3 contains 11 residues. Germline V gene lookup returns CDR1 MGHRA and CDR2 YSYEKL. The CDR3 is CASSQYNEQFF. In nucleotides, the CDR3 is TGTGCCAGCAGCCAGTACAATGAGCAGTTCTTC.

Written as DNA, the CDR3 is TGTGCCAGTAGTATGGGCCAGGGGGTGCTCTACGAGCAGTACTTC. Its protein is CASSMGQGVLYEQYF. This sequence joins TRBV19 and TRBJ2-7; 7 bases match TRBD1. V lost 3 bases and J lost 3; bases outside the gene matches: 8. The CDR3 spans 15 residues. Looked up from germline, CDR1 is LNHDA and CDR2 is SQIVND (reference sequence).

This sequence joins TRBV6-1 and TRBJ1-6; 9 bases are shared with TRBD1. Germline V gene sequence: CDR1 MNHNS, CDR2 SASEGT. V lost 5 bases to trimming and J lost 3 bases; unmatched junction nucleotides: 8. This CDR3 has 17 residues. CDR3 protein: CASSQHRGQIYNSPLHF. CDR3 nucleotide sequence: TGTGCCAGCAGTCAGCACAGGGGGCAAATCTATAATTCACCCCTCCACTTT.

The V call is TRBV2, the J call TRBJ1-3; D gene unclear. Between the trimmed V and J ends, which lost 10 bases and 4 bases, there was a span of 11 bases. Looked up from germline, CDR1 is SNHLY and CDR2 is FYNNEI. The length of the CDR3 is 12 residues. CDR3 bases: TGTGCCACCGGGATACAGGGAAACACCATATATTTT. Amino acid sequence: CATGIQGNTIYF. Full variable domain (rest looked up from reference TRBV2 and TRBJ1-3): EPEVTQTPSHQVTQMGQEVILRCVPISNHLYFYWYRQILGQKVEFLVSFYNNEISEKSEIFDDQFSVERPDGSNFTLKIRSTKLEDSAMYFCATGIQGNTIYFGEGSWLTVV.

The V and J genes are TRBV5-1 and TRBJ2-5; 9 bases agree with TRBD1. Losses at the gene ends were 0 bases for V and 4 bases for J; bases not matched to a gene: 4. This CDR3 spans 15 amino acids. Germline V gene data show CDR1 as SGHRS and CDR2 as YFSETQ. This chain's CDR3 is CASSLDTGGTETQYF. CDR3 DNA sequence: TGCGCCAGCAGCTTGGATACAGGGGGCACAGAGACCCAGTACTTC.

The J gene is TRBJ2-5, the V gene TRBV20-1; D is unresolved. Gene TRBJ2-7 matches the end of the DNA better, so the J call may be wrong. Per the germline V gene, CDR1 is DFQATT and CDR2 is SNEGSKA (reference sequence). This CDR3 has 12 amino acids. CDR3 sequence reads: CSADGARGEQYF. The CDR3 region has the DNA TGCAGTGCTGACGGTGCACGAGGCGAGCAGTACTTC.

V is TRBV7-6 and J is TRBJ2-3; 8 bases match TRBD2. Germline V gene data show CDR1 as SGHVS and CDR2 as FNYEAQ. The ends lost 8 bases at V and 3 bases at J; junction bases unmatched: 10. The CDR3 spans 15 residues. DNA for the CDR3: TGTGCCAGCGCCATTGGAGCGGGGGCTACAGATACGCAGTATTTT. As protein: CASAIGAGATDTQYF.

At least ten counts were recorded for this clonotype. J is TRBJ2-3 and V is TRBV20-1; D is possibly TRBD1 (5 bases). The V gene's germline CDR1 is DFQATT and CDR2 SNEGSKA (reference sequence). The CDR3 contains 12 residues. Trimming took 7 bases from V and 3 from J, leaving 11 bases between them. The DNA for the CDR3 is TGCAGTGTCCGCCAGGGAACAGATACGCAGTATTTT. The encoded protein is CSVRQGTDTQYF.

This clonotype was seen at least ten times. The chain uses TRBV20-1 and TRBJ2-1; D remains unclear. V was cut by 1 base and J by 4 bases, with 11 bases left in between. This CDR3 spans 14 amino acids. Looked up from germline, CDR1 is DFQATT and CDR2 is SNEGSKA (reference sequence). The CDR3 loop reads CSARGKDSYNEQFF. The CDR3, as DNA: TGCAGTGCTAGAGGGAAAGACTCTTACAATGAGCAGTTCTTC.

The chain couples TRBV11-2 to TRBJ2-3; no firm D call. CDR1 is SGHAT, CDR2 FQNNGV, per germline. This CDR3 spans 14 amino acids. V was pared by 3 bases and J by 5 bases, with 12 bases between. CDR3 loop: CASSFPTGEDTQYF. Here the CDR3 DNA reads TGTGCCAGCAGCTTCCCGACTGGGGAAGATACGCAGTATTTT.

The rearrangement links TRBV20-1 to TRBJ2-5; tentatively, D is TRBD2 (6 bases). CDR1 and CDR2 (germline): DFQATT, SNEGSKA (reference sequence). This CDR3 contains 12 residues. V lost 3 bases to trimming and J lost 11 bases, with 16 bases between them. The CDR3 coding sequence is TGCAGTGCTAGTCGGCAGGGTGGGGGGCAGTACTTC. As protein: CSASRQGGGQYF.

The J gene is TRBJ2-1, the V gene TRBV4-1; weak D call: TRBD2 (6 bases). The CDR3 is 16 amino acids. Trimming left V 3 bases short and J 4 bases short, with 16 bases between. CDR1 and CDR2 (germline): MGHRA, YSYEKL. Here the CDR3 reads CASSQGVTSPYNEQFF. CDR3 sequence (DNA): TGCGCCAGCAGCCAGGGGGTTACTAGCCCATACAATGAGCAGTTCTTC.

A remark on this clonotype: The junction differs from germline at one of its ends, possibly a read error. J is TRBJ2-7 and V is TRBV5-1; D assignment may be TRBD1 or TRBD2 (5 bases each). The CDR3 totals 15 residues. The germline V gene has CDR1 SGHRS and CDR2 YFSETQ. As DNA, the CDR3 is TGCGCCAGCAGCTTTCCGGGGCTTAGCTCCTACGGGCAGTACTTC. Encoded protein: CASSFPGLSSYGQYF.